A selection of T cell receptor beta chains follows, all from one sample in a study of shared clonotypes between healthy human individuals. Here immunoSEQ multiplex PCR was the method, and the copy in TCRdb shows in-frame clones only, minus some. The repertoire has about 2 million clones, approximately 94% of them found once; the top ten carry 0.85% to 1.2%. The sequenced material came from naive CD8+ T cells sorted from blood. The receptors stem from a man younger than 35 in good health. Each CDR3 is given with its conserved first and last residue. The D gene is left open where the match is weak. Clone size is not always given. Where it is, it says once, few, many or a class for expanded clones.

cdr3_nt,cdr3_aa,j_call,clone_size,d_call,v_call
TGTGCCAGCAGCCTCGGGGCTAGCCAAGAGACCCAGTACTTC,CASSLGASQETQYF,TRBJ2-5,.,.,TRBV13
TGTGCCAGCACTCCTACTGCCGGGACAGGGTTCACCCACGAGCAGTACTTC,CASTPTAGTGFTHEQYF,TRBJ2-7,.,TRBD1,TRBV27
TGTGCCAGCAGTTTAGGGGTCTCCTACGAGCAGTACTTC,CASSLGVSYEQYF,TRBJ2-7,.,.,TRBV28
TGTGCCAGCAGCTTAGCCGGGACTAGCGGCCGATACGAGCAGTACTTC,CASSLAGTSGRYEQYF,TRBJ2-7,.,TRBD2,TRBV13
TGTGCCAGCAGCCCAGGGTATCCTGAAGCTTTCTTT,CASSPGYPEAFF,TRBJ1-1,.,.,TRBV27
TGTGCCAGCAGTTTCTCAACTGGGACAGATGGCTACACCTTC,CASSFSTGTDGYTF,TRBJ1-2,.,TRBD1,TRBV27
TGTGCCAGTAGTATAGGGACAGGGGGATCCGAATTCTTC,CASSIGTGGSEFF,TRBJ2-1,.,TRBD1,TRBV19
TGCGCCAGCAGCTTGGCACCAGGAGCCTACGAGCAGTACTTC,CASSLAPGAYEQYF,TRBJ2-7,many,.,TRBV5-1
TGTGCCAGCAGCCCCGCGCAAAATGGCTACACCTTC,CASSPAQNGYTF,TRBJ1-2,.,.,TRBV7-9
TGCGCCAGCAGCAGGGGACTAGCGGGAGCGGACGAGCAGTACTTC,CASSRGLAGADEQYF,TRBJ2-7,.,TRBD2,TRBV5-1
TGTGCCAGCAGCTTGCCCGGACTAGCGGGAGTGGAGTACTTC,CASSLPGLAGVEYF,TRBJ2-7,.,TRBD2,TRBV7-2
TGTGCCAGCAGCGCTACAGGACGAGAAGCAGATACGCAGTATTTT,CASSATGREADTQYF,TRBJ2-3,.,.,TRBV9
TGCGCCAGCAGCTATGGGACAGGCGGGACCGGGGAGCTGTTTTTT,CASSYGTGGTGELFF,TRBJ2-2,.,TRBD1,TRBV4-3
TGTGCCAGCAGCTTGGAGGCGGGAGGTAAAGAGACCCAGTACTTC,CASSLEAGGKETQYF,TRBJ2-5,.,TRBD2,TRBV5-4
TGTGCCAGCAGCGTAGTCGGGATCGATGAGCAGTTCTTC,CASSVVGIDEQFF,TRBJ2-1,.,.,TRBV9
TGTGCCAGCAGTCGGACGGAATGGGGACAAGATACGCAGTATTTT,CASSRTEWGQDTQYF,TRBJ2-3,.,.,TRBV6-1
TGTGCCAGCAGCGGGGACACAAGACCCTACAATGAGCAGTTCTTC,CASSGDTRPYNEQFF,TRBJ2-1,.,.,TRBV11-3
TGCGCCAGCAGCCAAGATACGCAGGGACAATCACCCCTCCACTTT,CASSQDTQGQSPLHF,TRBJ1-6,.,.,TRBV4-3
TGTGCCAGCAGCTTCCGACAACAGGATTACACTGAAGCTTTCTTT,CASSFRQQDYTEAFF,TRBJ1-1,.,.,TRBV5-8
TGCGCCAGCAGCTTGGCCGGGACAGGGGTCGCTTTCTTT,CASSLAGTGVAFF,TRBJ1-1,.,TRBD1,TRBV5-1
TGTGCCAGCAGCCACATCAGGGACACCCAAGAGACCCAGTACTTC,CASSHIRDTQETQYF,TRBJ2-5,.,.,TRBV27
TGTGCCAGCAGCTTGGACAGTAACCCCTACGAGCAGTACTTC,CASSLDSNPYEQYF,TRBJ2-7,once,.,TRBV5-4
TGCGCCAGCAGCCCGGGGGGCCTAGGCACAGATACGCAGTATTTT,CASSPGGLGTDTQYF,TRBJ2-3,once,.,TRBV4-1
TGCAGCGTTGAAGAGTATGGCTACACCTTC,CSVEEYGYTF,TRBJ1-2,few,.,TRBV29-1
TGTGCCAGCAGTTACTCCGATGAGCAGTTCTTC,CASSYSDEQFF,TRBJ2-1,.,.,TRBV6-6
TGCAGTGCGGTTTTCGGAAGTATTCAGTACTTC,CSAVFGSIQYF,TRBJ2-4,.,.,TRBV20-1
TGTGCCAGCAGTGAACCGGCTAGCGGGATCAATGAGCAGTTCTTC,CASSEPASGINEQFF,TRBJ2-1,.,TRBD2,TRBV2
TGTGCCAGCAGTTTACTTGCGGGGGGACCAGAGACCCAGTACTTC,CASSLLAGGPETQYF,TRBJ2-5,.,TRBD2,TRBV28
TGTGCCAGCAGCTTAGTAATCGGGGAGGGAGGCACAGATACGCAGTATTTT,CASSLVIGEGGTDTQYF,TRBJ2-3,.,TRBD2,TRBV7-9
TGTGCCAGCAGCTCACAGGGGGCGCTTGACATTCAGTACTTC,CASSSQGALDIQYF,TRBJ2-4,.,TRBD1,TRBV7-9
TGTGCCTGGGGCAGGGTTGACGAGCAGTACTTC,CAWGRVDEQYF,TRBJ2-7,.,.,TRBV30
TGCAGCGTTGAAGTACAGAACAATGAGCAGTTCTTC,CSVEVQNNEQFF,TRBJ2-1,.,.,TRBV29-1
TGTGCCAGCAGCCTACAGGGCACTGAAGCTTTCTTT,CASSLQGTEAFF,TRBJ1-1,once,.,TRBV6-1
TGTGCCAGCAGTCCCAGTGGCCCCGGGGAGCTGTTTTTT,CASSPSGPGELFF,TRBJ2-2,.,.,TRBV27
TGTGCCAGTAGCGAGCCAACTAGTTCGTACGAGCAGTACTTC,CASSEPTSSYEQYF,TRBJ2-7,.,.,TRBV19
TGCGCCACCCAGACTAGCGGGAGGGCCAAGGAGTCAGAGACCCAGTACTTC,CATQTSGRAKESETQYF,TRBJ2-5,.,TRBD2,TRBV10-2
TGTGCCAGCAGTTACCACCACTGGACAGCACTCTATAGCAATCAGCCCCAGCATTTT,CASSYHHWTALYSNQPQHF,TRBJ1-5,.,.,TRBV6-7
TGTGCCTCGGCGCCGGGTTTCACAGATACGCAGTATTTT,CASAPGFTDTQYF,TRBJ2-3,once,.,TRBV9
TGTGCCACCGGTGCTAGCGGGGGTATCACAGATACGCAGTATTTT,CATGASGGITDTQYF,TRBJ2-3,.,TRBD2,TRBV10-3
TGTGCCAGCAGCTCTGGTGGGTACAATCAGCCCCAGCATTTT,CASSSGGYNQPQHF,TRBJ1-5,once,.,TRBV5-6
TGTGCCAGCAGTTTAGGGGGTTCGGGACTAGCGTACAATGAGCAGTTCTTC,CASSLGGSGLAYNEQFF,TRBJ2-1,.,TRBD2,TRBV27
TGTGCCAGCAGTTCCCTAGCGGGAGGATCGGATGAGCAGTTCTTC,CASSSLAGGSDEQFF,TRBJ2-1,.,TRBD2,TRBV27
TGTGCCAGCAGCTCTGCAGGTAATTGGAACGAGCAGTACTTC,CASSSAGNWNEQYF,TRBJ2-7,.,.,TRBV5-6
TGTGCCAGCAGCTTCCTAGCGGGCGGGAGGACAGATACGCAGTATTTT,CASSFLAGGRTDTQYF,TRBJ2-3,.,TRBD2,TRBV7-9
TGCGCCAGCAGTGGAGGGGCTGGGGAGACCCAGTACTTC,CASSGGAGETQYF,TRBJ2-5,.,.,TRBV10-1
TGTGCCAGCAGTTCGGACGGGAACACTGAAGCTTTCTTT,CASSSDGNTEAFF,TRBJ1-1,.,.,TRBV27
TGTGCCAGCCGGGACTACAATGAGCAGTTCTTC,CASRDYNEQFF,TRBJ2-1,.,.,TRBV27
TGTGCCAGCAGTGGATATGAGGGGGGCGAGCAGTACTTC,CASSGYEGGEQYF,TRBJ2-7,.,.,TRBV6-1
TGTGCCAGCAGCCCTCCCCTAGAGCGGGGGGGCTCACAAGAGACCCAGTACTTC,CASSPPLERGGSQETQYF,TRBJ2-5,.,TRBD2,TRBV7-9
TGTGCCAGCAGCTTAGGTACAGGGGAATATGGCTACACCTTC,CASSLGTGEYGYTF,TRBJ1-2,.,TRBD1,TRBV11-3
TGTGCCAGCAGCCAAGATCCCTCCCTGGGCTACAATGAGCAGTTCTTC,CASSQDPSLGYNEQFF,TRBJ2-1,.,.,TRBV14
TGCGCCAGCAACTGGAACACTGAAGCTTTCTTT,CASNWNTEAFF,TRBJ1-1,.,.,TRBV5-1
TGTGCCAGCAGTTACGGGGGACTAGCCCTCGGTGAGCAGTTCTTC,CASSYGGLALGEQFF,TRBJ2-1,once,TRBD2,TRBV6-6
TGCGCCAGCAGCCAAGCTCTGCTCCTCACAGATACGCAGTATTTT,CASSQALLLTDTQYF,TRBJ2-3,.,.,TRBV4-3
TGTGCCAGCAGCCTACAGGGACTTTATGGTTCACCCCTCCACTTT,CASSLQGLYGSPLHF,TRBJ1-6,.,.,TRBV28
TGTGCCAGCAGCACCTACAGTCAGGGGGCGGGGGGCTACACCTTC,CASSTYSQGAGGYTF,TRBJ1-2,.,TRBD1,TRBV27
TGTGCCAGCAGCTCGACAGAAACAAATTCACCCCTCCACTTT,CASSSTETNSPLHF,TRBJ1-6,.,.,TRBV7-9
TGTGCCAGCAGCCCTCCAAACACAGATACGCAGTATTTT,CASSPPNTDTQYF,TRBJ2-3,once,.,TRBV5-4
TGTGCCAGCAGCAGGGGACTAGCGGGAACCATCTTTACGGGCGAGCAGTACTTC,CASSRGLAGTIFTGEQYF,TRBJ2-7,.,TRBD2,TRBV9